This is a list of T cell receptor beta chains from one sample in a study of T cell responses to AZD1222 COVID-19 vaccine. Assay: immunoSEQ multiplex PCR; the TCRdb copy retains only in-frame clones and omits some. The sample holds approximately 100,000 clones, around 83% seen once. Sequenced here: peripheral blood, sampled on day 0 of AZD1222 vaccination. Source of these receptors: an adult in good health. Each CDR3 is given with its conserved first and last residue. The D gene is left open where the match is weak. Clone size, where shown, is once, few, many, or a class for clones that have expanded.

size | J | length | V | D | CDR3 | DNA
NA | TRBJ2-1 | 16 | TRBV19 | TRBD1 | CASSARRDSSLNEQFF | TGTGCCAGTAGTGCTCGCCGGGACAGCTCTTTGAATGAGCAGTTCTTC
few | TRBJ2-7 | 12 | TRBV14 | NA | CASGGFTYEQYF | TGTGCCAGTGGGGGCTTTACCTACGAGCAGTACTTC
NA | TRBJ1-1 | 16 | TRBV7-9 | TRBD1 | CASSFFRDRGNTEAFF | TGTGCCAGCAGCTTCTTCCGGGACAGGGGCAACACTGAAGCTTTCTTT
NA | TRBJ1-2 | 14 | TRBV6-5 | TRBD1 | CASSRGTGNYGYTF | TGTGCCAGCAGCCGCGGGACAGGGAACTATGGCTACACCTTC
few | TRBJ1-5 | 15 | TRBV7-2 | NA | CASSYRTEGSQPQHF | TGTGCCAGCAGCTATCGGACAGAGGGTAGTCAGCCCCAGCATTTT
NA | TRBJ2-1 | 18 | TRBV19 | TRBD2 | CASTPGAASGKGNNEQFF | TGTGCCAGTACCCCCGGGGCGGCTAGCGGGAAAGGGAACAATGAGCAGTTCTTC
NA | TRBJ2-2 | 12 | TRBV27 | NA | CASGRGAGELFF | TGTGCCAGTGGTCGGGGTGCCGGGGAGCTGTTTTTT
NA | TRBJ1-4 | 14 | TRBV19 | NA | CASTMDRGVEKLFF | TGTGCCAGTACCATGGACCGTGGTGTGGAAAAACTGTTTTTT
once | TRBJ2-1 | 13 | TRBV27 | NA | CASSFEGYNEQFF | TGTGCCAGCAGTTTCGAAGGATACAATGAGCAGTTCTTC
NA | TRBJ2-5 | 17 | TRBV7-3 | TRBD2 | CASSPLAGGPGLGTQYF | TGTGCCAGCAGCCCCCTGGCGGGAGGGCCTGGTCTTGGGACCCAGTACTTC
NA | TRBJ1-1 | 13 | TRBV11-2 | NA | CASSPLVNTEAFF | TGTGCCAGCAGCCCCCTCGTGAACACTGAAGCTTTCTTT
NA | TRBJ1-6 | 13 | TRBV27 | NA | CASSLKGNSPLHF | TGTGCCAGCAGTTTAAAGGGGAATTCACCCCTCCACTTT
NA | TRBJ2-1 | 14 | TRBV5-1 | NA | CASSSRDGYNEQFF | TGCGCCAGCAGCTCCCGGGACGGTTACAATGAGCAGTTCTTC
NA | TRBJ1-4 | 16 | TRBV6-6 | TRBD1 | CASSYRQGKTNEKLFF | TGTGCCAGCAGTTATCGACAGGGAAAGACTAATGAAAAACTGTTTTTT
NA | TRBJ2-1 | 16 | TRBV7-2 | TRBD2 | CASSLAALAGGNEQFF | TGTGCCAGCAGCTTAGCGGCTCTAGCGGGGGGGAATGAGCAGTTCTTC
NA | TRBJ1-6 | 11 | TRBV6-5 | NA | CASSNNSPLHF | TGTGCCAGCAGCAATAATTCACCCCTCCACTTT
once | TRBJ2-5 | 13 | TRBV7-3 | NA | CASSRTVQETQYF | TGTGCCAGCAGCCGGACAGTACAAGAGACCCAGTACTTC
once | TRBJ1-1 | 15 | TRBV7-9 | NA | CASSLPGDLNTEAFF | TGTGCCAGCAGCTTACCAGGGGATTTGAACACTGAAGCTTTCTTT
NA | TRBJ1-5 | 16 | TRBV30 | NA | CAWSVPGGQGNQPQHF | TGTGCCTGGAGTGTACCGGGGGGGCAGGGCAATCAGCCCCAGCATTTT
NA | TRBJ1-2 | 20 | TRBV28 | NA | CASSPRVYRVRSPQTYGYTF | TGTGCCAGCAGCCCCCGGGTCTACAGGGTCCGATCCCCCCAAACCTATGGCTACACCTTC
NA | TRBJ1-3 | 14 | TRBV30 | NA | CAWSGGEIGNTIYF | TGTGCCTGGAGTGGGGGAGAGATTGGAAACACCATATATTTT
NA | TRBJ2-7 | 14 | TRBV7-9 | NA | CASNLGSGLGEQYF | TGTGCCAGCAACCTAGGAAGCGGTCTGGGGGAGCAGTACTTC
NA | TRBJ2-2 | 16 | TRBV6-2/TRBV6-3 | TRBD2 | CASSRLSGTNTGELFF | TGTGCCAGCAGCCGTCTTAGCGGGACCAACACCGGGGAGCTGTTTTTT
NA | TRBJ2-5 | 16 | TRBV5-4 | NA | CASSLGGGTAAGTQYF | TGTGCCAGCAGCTTGGGAGGCGGGACAGCGGCCGGTACCCAGTACTTC
NA | TRBJ1-5 | 14 | TRBV19 | NA | CASSRTPSNQPQHF | TGTGCCAGTAGTAGGACTCCCAGCAATCAGCCCCAGCATTTT
once | TRBJ2-1 | 17 | TRBV18 | TRBD2 | CASSVSSGSRSGDEQFF | TGTGCCAGCTCAGTATCTAGCGGGAGCCGCTCGGGGGATGAGCAGTTCTTC
NA | TRBJ1-4 | 14 | TRBV10-3 | TRBD1 | CAISRQGANEKLFF | TGTGCCATCAGCAGACAGGGGGCGAATGAAAAACTGTTTTTT
NA | TRBJ2-2 | 14 | TRBV7-3 | NA | CASSLMRDTGELFF | TGTGCCAGCAGCTTAATGAGGGACACCGGGGAGCTGTTTTTT
NA | TRBJ2-7 | 12 | TRBV28 | NA | CASWGPGHEQYF | TGTGCCAGCTGGGGTCCCGGGCACGAGCAGTACTTC
NA | TRBJ1-3 | 17 | TRBV19 | TRBD1 | CASSTPPGTASGNTIYF | TGTGCCAGTAGTACACCGCCCGGGACAGCTTCTGGAAACACCATATATTTT